The source of this T cell receptor (beta chain) is a study of T cell repertoires in cytomegalovirus infection. Study-level background: Alongside well-studied HLA-B-restricted CMV epitopes, recently identified HLA-C-restricted CMV epitopes were also used. CMV infection plus the matching HLA type was flagged by public TCR beta signatures. Study findings and constraints: The study found HLA-C-restricted CMV-specific TCR beta clonotypes dominating the ex vivo response. Using cumulative public TCR beta family frequency, the authors identified those who carried CMV together with the relevant HLA.

This clonotype was counted between two and nine times. The target antigen is unknown. Per the germline V gene, CDR1 is MNHEY and CDR2 is SMNVEV (reference sequence). The germline V and J ends were trimmed by 4 bases and 4 bases, with 11 bases remaining between them. The CDR3 has 14 amino acids. TCRdb called the reads again in MiXCR, with one record for every CDR3 protein. The sample records 750,000 to 900,000 distinct CDR3 sequences, about 29% being singletons. The source is a human donor in good health (CMV status not recorded). Some clones in this sample may be carry-over from other donors' samples. The source material was cultured CD8+ T cells from PBMCs, sampled from culture after CMV antigen stimulation. This chain connects TRBV27 to TRBJ1-5; TRBD1 might be the D (5 bases). The CDR3 spells CASSSLTVNQPQHF. In DNA, the CDR3 is TGTGCCAGCAGTTCACTGACAGTAAATCAGCCCCAGCATTTT.